One and the same sample provided the 17 T cell receptor beta chains below, sequenced in a study of blood T cell repertoires in COVID-19. Sequenced by immunoSEQ multiplex PCR; TCRdb stores in-frame clones only, minus some. Among fewer than 300,000 clones listed, approximately 90% were seen once. Sequencing input: peripheral blood. The receptors come from a woman aged 45 to 65 with COVID-19, enrolled during active disease.

This clone was seen more than once but under ten times. V usage is TRBV30 and J usage is TRBJ1-2, with 8 positions matching TRBD1. From germline, CDR1 is GTSNPN and CDR2 SVGIG (reference sequence). The CDR3 contains 12 residues. The CDR3 nucleotides are TGTGCTAGGTCAGGGGGCGCCTATGGCTACACCTTC. This translates into CARSGGAYGYTF.

The chain carries TRBV30 and TRBJ2-3, with a weak D call TRBD2 (5 bases). Germline values: CDR1 GTSNPN, CDR2 SVGIG (reference sequence). V was trimmed by 7 bases and J by 4 bases, leaving 15 bases between them. This CDR3 has 13 residues. CDR3 in amino acids: CASSLRGSDTQYF. CDR3 nucleotides: TGTGCCTCCTCCCTGAGAGGGTCAGATACGCAGTATTTT. Looking up the rest from reference TRBV30 and TRBJ2-3 gives the full variable domain: SQTIHQWPATLVQPVGSPLSLECTVEGTSNPNLYWYRQAAGRGLQLLFYSVGIGQISSEVPQNLSASRPQDRQFILSSKKLLLSDSGFYLCASSLRGSDTQYFGPGTRLTVL.

This clone was counted a single time. The V call is TRBV5-4, the J call TRBJ1-1; D not certain. V was shortened by 4 bases and J by 0 bases, with 16 bases between the two germline ends. The CDR3 spans 16 residues. Germline-derived CDR1 and CDR2 are SGHNT and YYREEE (reference sequence). The CDR3 sequence is CASSPIRRGLNTEAFF. Here the CDR3 DNA reads TGTGCCAGCAGCCCTATCCGGAGAGGTTTGAACACTGAAGCTTTCTTT.

CDR3 coding DNA: TGTGCCAGCAGCTCCCGGTCGATTCTCATTGAGCAGTTCTTC. Translation: CASSSRSILIEQFF. V is TRBV13 and J is TRBJ2-1; unclear D gene. Per germline, CDR1 PRHDT and CDR2 FYEKMQ (reference sequence). This CDR3 region has 14 residues. The V end lost 4 bases, the J end lost 9 bases, and 16 bases lay between the germline ends.

A single count supports this clone. The chain links TRBV19 to TRBJ2-1; 13 bases are shared with TRBD2. The CDR3 covers 20 residues. CDR1 and CDR2 from the germline V gene are LNHDA and SQIVND (reference sequence). The V and J ends lost 4 bases and 0 bases, in that order; junction bases with no gene match: 12. The CDR3 nucleotides are TGTGCCAGTAGTAAGCACGACGGGACTAGCGGGATCAGCTCCTACAATGAGCAGTTCTTC. Translation: CASSKHDGTSGISSYNEQFF.

This chain connects TRBV25-1 to TRBJ1-4, with a possible D match to TRBD1 (5 bases). V was trimmed by 3 bases and J by 7 bases, leaving 12 bases between them. CDR3 length: 14 residues. Germline V gene data show CDR1 as MGHDK and CDR2 as SYGVNS. The CDR3: CASSDPGTFEKLFF. CDR3 coding DNA: TGTGCCAGCAGTGACCCCGGGACTTTTGAAAAACTGTTTTTT.

This clone has just one count. The gene calls are TRBV18 and TRBJ2-1; 10 bases agree with TRBD1. Germline assignment: CDR1 KGHSH and CDR2 LQKENI. V shed 0 bases and J 5 bases; nucleotides not matched to a gene: 7. The CDR3 contains 17 residues. CDR3 sequence reads: CASSPPLRDRGHNEQFF. The CDR3 nucleotides read TGTGCCAGCTCACCACCGTTGAGAGACAGGGGGCACAATGAGCAGTTCTTC.

This chain uses TRBV24-1 with TRBJ2-2, with TRBD2 matching 7 bases. Trimming cost V 3 bases and J 2 bases; bases outside gene matches: 5. CDR1 is KGHDR, CDR2 SFDVKD, per germline. The CDR3 is 16 residues long. CDR3: CATSDRGRANTGELFF. The CDR3 DNA follows: TGTGCCACCAGTGATCGTGGGAGGGCCAACACCGGGGAGCTGTTTTTT.

The V and J genes are TRBV7-8 and TRBJ1-4; perhaps TRBD1 as D (5 bases). The germline CDR1 and CDR2 sequences are SGHVS and FQNEAQ. V shed 6 bases and J shed 5 bases, with 16 bases lying between them. CDR3 size: 15 residues. CDR3 nucleotides: TGTGCCAGCAGACCCTGGGGAGGGGAAAATGAAAAACTGTTTTTT. Its protein is CASRPWGGENEKLFF.

This rearrangement joins TRBV6-2 or TRBV6-3 to TRBJ1-1, with 11 positions matching TRBD1. The ends lost 5 bases at V and 1 base at J; junction bases unmatched: 3. Germline CDR1 MNHEY, CDR2 SVGEGT. The CDR3 length is 15 residues. The CDR3 protein is CASSRTGGWNTEAFF. In DNA, the CDR3 is TGTGCCAGCAGTCGGACAGGGGGCTGGAACACTGAAGCTTTCTTT.

This chain uses TRBV5-5 with TRBJ2-3, with TRBD2 matching over 13 bases. This CDR3 is built from 15 residues. Germline V gene sequence: CDR1 SGHKS, CDR2 YYEKEE (reference sequence). V lost 5 bases, J lost 3 bases, and 3 bases stayed unmatched. Here the CDR3 reads CASSPTSGRTDTQYF. CDR3 nucleotide sequence: TGTGCCAGCAGTCCGACTAGCGGGAGGACAGATACGCAGTATTTT.

The J gene is TRBJ1-5, the V gene TRBV30, with unresolved D. Germline V lookup: CDR1 GTSNPN, CDR2 SVGIG (reference sequence). Trimming pared 3 bases from V and 1 base from J, leaving 16 bases between. The CDR3 is 16 amino acids. As DNA, the CDR3 is TGTGCCTGGAGCTCCCCTGGAGAGAGGAGCAATCAGCCCCAGCATTTT. This codes for CAWSSPGERSNQPQHF.

The chain recombines TRBV6-2 or TRBV6-3 with TRBJ1-1; D possibly corresponds to TRBD1 (5 bases). V was trimmed by 2 bases and J by 1 base, leaving 17 bases between them. The germline gives CDR1 MNHEY, CDR2 SVGEGT. The CDR3 loop spans 17 amino acids. The CDR3 region is CASSYNDRTRTNTEAFF. The CDR3 nucleotides are TGTGCCAGCAGTTACAATGATAGGACACGGACGAACACTGAAGCTTTCTTT.

The chain uses TRBV18 and TRBJ1-1; TRBD1 aligns across 7 bases. After removal of 2 bases from V and 3 bases from J, the junction contained 6 bases not matched to a gene. Germline assignment: CDR1 KGHSH and CDR2 LQKENI. CDR3 length equals 15 residues. CDR3 protein: CASSPNRGSDTEAFF. The DNA for the CDR3 is TGTGCCAGCTCACCAAACAGGGGTAGTGACACTGAAGCTTTCTTT.

The CDR3 protein is CASSLVTKQGIGTEAFF. CDR3 sequence (DNA): TGTGCCAGCAGCTTAGTCACTAAACAGGGGATCGGGACTGAAGCTTTCTTT. The rearrangement joins TRBV7-9 to TRBJ1-1; 7 positions agree with TRBD1. CDR3 length: 17 amino acids. With V trimmed by 1 base and J by 5 bases, 13 bases remained unmatched. Germline-derived CDR1 and CDR2 are SEHNR and FQNEAQ (reference sequence).

The chain is built from TRBV6-2 or TRBV6-3 and TRBJ1-5; 9 bases align to TRBD1. CDR3 length: 15 residues. Germline V lookup: CDR1 MNHEY, CDR2 SVGEGT. Germline trimming cut 5 bases from V and 5 bases from J; bases unmatched to any gene: 7. CDR3 nucleotide sequence: TGTGCCAGCAGTCCCTCGACAGGGGGAGATCAGCCCCAGCATTTT. Its protein product is CASSPSTGGDQPQHF.

The rearrangement links TRBV29-1 to TRBJ1-1, with D unresolved. V shed 4 bases and J shed 6 bases, with 9 bases lying between them. The CDR3 contains 11 residues. CDR1 is SQVTM, CDR2 ANQGSEA, per germline. The CDR3 DNA is TGCAGCGTTGGGGCCCGAGCTGAAGCTTTCTTT. Encoded protein: CSVGARAEAFF.